The 17 T cell receptor beta chains presented below share a single source sample, sequenced in a study of cytomegalovirus exposure and HLA in healthy donors. Sequencing was performed with immunoSEQ multiplex PCR; in TCRdb, only in-frame clones are kept and a portion is missing. Of fewer than 400,000 clones listed, roughly 89% are singletons. The sample was PBMCs. The source is a woman in her late teens or twenties in good health and CMV-seronegative.

There are a few counts of this clone. The chain links TRBV25-1 to TRBJ1-5, with 10 bases that match TRBD1. The germline V gene has CDR1 MGHDK and CDR2 SYGVNS. The V gene end was trimmed by 6 bases and the J gene end by 6 bases; junction bases not matched to a gene: 5. The CDR3 is made up of 14 amino acids. DNA for the CDR3: TGTGCCAGCAGCCCGGGACAGGGGCGTCAGCCCCAGCATTTT. Its protein product is CASSPGQGRQPQHF.

The rearrangement uses TRBV30 and TRBJ2-7; TRBD1 is a possible D gene (6 bases). Germline CDR1 reads GTSNPN; CDR2 reads SVGIG (reference sequence). This CDR3 comprises 13 residues. The ends were cut back, 2 bases at V and 6 bases at J, with 14 bases in the middle. CDR3 in amino acids: CAWSQQGLGEQYF. CDR3 DNA sequence: TGTGCCTGGAGTCAACAGGGTCTTGGCGAGCAGTACTTC.

The rearrangement uses TRBV4-3 and TRBJ2-7; tentative D call: TRBD1 (5 bases). The germline V and J ends were trimmed by 0 bases and 4 bases, with 13 bases remaining between them. The CDR3 contains 15 residues. In germline, CDR1 is LGHNA, CDR2 YSLEER. The CDR3 DNA is TGCGCCAGCAGCCAAGATCAAGGGGCCGGGTACGAGCAGTACTTC. Its translation: CASSQDQGAGYEQYF.

The V gene is TRBV5-1, the J gene TRBJ2-5; a weak D match, TRBD2 (6 bases). CDR1 SGHRS and CDR2 YFSETQ come from the germline V gene. CDR3 length: 16 amino acids. Trimming shortened V by 3 bases and J by 3 bases, and 18 bases separated the two germline ends. As DNA, the CDR3 is TGCGCCAGCAGCTGGGGCTGGGTGTCGGGAGAAGAGACCCAGTACTTC. It is translated as CASSWGWVSGEETQYF.

V usage is TRBV9 and J usage is TRBJ2-2; TRBD2 aligns across 12 bases. J lost 1 base, V lost 1 base, and 2 bases had no gene match. This CDR3 has 17 residues. Germline lookup yields CDR1 SGDLS and CDR2 YYNGEE. In nucleotides, the CDR3 is TGTGCCAGCAGCGTACCTAGCGGGAGGGAGAACACCGGGGAGCTGTTTTTT. It specifies CASSVPSGRENTGELFF.

The chain combines TRBV5-6 with TRBJ1-2, with a weak D call TRBD1 (6 bases). Trimming left V 2 bases short and J 2 bases short, with 13 bases between. Germline-derived CDR1 and CDR2 are SGHDT and YYEEEE. This CDR3 is 15 amino acids long. CDR3 in DNA: TGTGCCAGCAGCTTTAACAGGGAAGCCAACTATGGCTACACCTTC. Its protein is CASSFNREANYGYTF. Full variable domain (outside the CDR3, taken from reference TRBV5-6 and TRBJ1-2): DAGVTQSPTHLIKTRGQQVTLRCSPKSGHDTVSWYQQALGQGPQFIFQYYEEEERQRGNFPDRFSGHQFPNYSSELNVNALLLGDSALYLCASSFNREANYGYTFGSGTRLTVV.

The V gene is TRBV9, the J gene TRBJ1-5; 7 bases agree with TRBD1. Germline trimming cut 3 bases from V and 5 bases from J; bases unmatched to any gene: 8. The CDR3 extends over 15 amino acids. The V gene's germline CDR1 is SGDLS and CDR2 YYNGEE. CDR3 region: CASSGRDSLDQPQHF. The DNA for the CDR3 is TGTGCCAGCAGCGGAAGGGACAGCTTAGATCAGCCCCAGCATTTT.

The chain employs TRBV5-6 and TRBJ2-7; TRBD2 matches 7 bases. Germline loops: CDR1 SGHDT, CDR2 YYEEEE. The ends lost 0 bases at V and 0 bases at J; junction bases unmatched: 3. The CDR3 sequence is 15 residues long. CDR3 loop: CASSLAGGSSYEQYF. The DNA of the CDR3 is TGTGCCAGCAGCTTGGCCGGGGGGAGCTCCTACGAGCAGTACTTC.

The count of this clone is one. This sample includes further DNA sequences coding for the same CDR3. The genes are TRBV9 and TRBJ1-2; 10 bases agree with TRBD1. CDR1 and CDR2 from the germline V gene are SGDLS and YYNGEE. The junction had 4 bases not matched to a gene; V was cut back by 4 bases and J by 4 bases. This CDR3 is 14 amino acids long. The CDR3 sequence: CASSPRDRGYGYTF. CDR3 DNA sequence: TGTGCCAGCAGCCCCCGGGACAGGGGCTATGGCTACACCTTC.

The chain recombines TRBV11-3 with TRBJ2-5, with TRBD2 matching 7 bases. V gave up 5 bases and J gave up 5 bases; unmatched junction bases: 14. Germline CDR1 is SGHNT and CDR2 is YENEEA. There are 16 residues in the CDR3. CDR3 coding DNA: TGTGCCAGCAGCCAAAACTCCGGGACTACGCGGGAGACCCAGTACTTC. This gives the protein CASSQNSGTTRETQYF.

V usage is TRBV5-1 and J usage is TRBJ2-7, with TRBD1 matching 7 bases. After removal of 4 bases from V and 6 bases from J, the junction contained 13 bases not matched to a gene. CDR3 length equals 15 residues. CDR1 and CDR2 (germline): SGHRS, YFSETQ. Here the CDR3 reads CASSLGDSLLSEQYF. CDR3 DNA sequence: TGCGCCAGCAGCCTGGGGGACAGCCTTCTGAGCGAGCAGTACTTC.

V is TRBV4-1 and J is TRBJ2-1; D is perhaps TRBD2 (6 bases). Germline V gene data show CDR1 as MGHRA and CDR2 as YSYEKL. This CDR3 is built from 17 residues. Trimming cost V 4 bases and J 1 base, with 17 bases left between them. DNA of the CDR3: TGCGCCAGCAGCCCTTTTAGCGTGGGGACTTCCTACAATGAGCAGTTCTTC. Translation gives CASSPFSVGTSYNEQFF.

This clone was seen ten or more times. This chain links TRBV7-2 with TRBJ2-7; tentative D call: TRBD2 (6 bases). The germline gives CDR1 SGHTA, CDR2 FQGNSA. V was pared by 5 bases and J by 2 bases, with 13 bases between. There are 14 residues in the CDR3. As DNA, the CDR3 is TGTGCCAGCAGCCAAAGCGGGTCAGCCTACGAGCAGTACTTC. This encodes CASSQSGSAYEQYF.

The chain has TRBV7-9 and TRBJ1-2; tentatively, D is TRBD1 (6 bases). The CDR3 consists of 13 residues. The V gene lost 5 bases and the J gene lost 2 bases, with 9 bases spanning the gap. Germline CDR1 SEHNR, CDR2 FQNEAQ (reference sequence). The CDR3: CASSPTGNYGYTF. The CDR3 nucleotides read TGTGCCAGCAGCCCTACAGGGAACTATGGCTACACCTTC.

CDR3 nucleotides: TGTGCCAGCAGTCCACGGGACAGAACGAACACTGAAGCTTTCTTT. Protein product: CASSPRDRTNTEAFF. The chain employs TRBV2 and TRBJ1-1; 7 bases line up with TRBD1. Germline trimming cut 5 bases from V and 1 base from J; bases unmatched to any gene: 7. Germline lookup yields CDR1 SNHLY and CDR2 FYNNEI. The CDR3 totals 15 residues.

This chain joins TRBV2 and TRBJ2-1, with TRBD2 matching 7 bases. This CDR3 region has 15 residues. Germline V CDR1 and CDR2: SNHLY, FYNNEI. V shed 8 bases and J 0 bases; nucleotides not matched to a gene: 7. In nucleotides, the CDR3 is TGTGCCAGCTGCGGGGGTCAGGACTCCTACAATGAGCAGTTCTTC. As protein: CASCGGQDSYNEQFF.

V gene TRBV7-2 combines with J gene TRBJ2-2, with 9 nucleotides matching TRBD2. V lost 4 bases to trimming and J lost 6 bases; unmatched junction nucleotides: 12. Germline V gene lookup returns CDR1 SGHTA and CDR2 FQGNSA. This CDR3 comprises 17 residues. As DNA, the CDR3 is TGTGCCAGCAGCTCCATAGCGGGAGCGGTGATGGCCGGGGAGCTGTTTTTT. As protein: CASSSIAGAVMAGELFF.